This T cell receptor beta chain was sequenced in a study of blood T cell repertoires in COVID-19. V lost 4 bases and J lost 3; bases outside the gene matches: 7. Germline values: CDR1 LGHNT, CDR2 FRNRAP. The CDR3 sequence is 15 residues long. Original analysis: Nucleated cell number was recorded as an estimate derived from reference gene primer amplification. TCRdb's table, derived via immunoSEQ multiplex PCR, lists solely in-frame clones and lacks some. V and J calls and clone size are as listed in that table; D and trimming were resolved from the DNA. The table includes roughly 440,000 clones, 70% to 90% detected once.

The sequence came from a woman between 45 and 60 years old with COVID-19, enrolled during active disease. Sequencing was performed on peripheral blood. This chain joins TRBV12-5 and TRBJ2-7; 9 bases map to TRBD2. As DNA, the CDR3 is TGTGCTAGTGGTTCTAAAGCGGGGGGATACTACGAGCAGTACTTC. Residues: CASGSKAGGYYEQYF.